The entry below describes one T cell receptor (beta chain). The data derive from a study of blood T cell repertoires in COVID-19. For the study at large: Both acute and convalescent COVID-19 samples were obtained from the United States, Italy and Spain. PBMCs, B-cell-depleted T cells, or T cells provided the cDNA or gDNA that made up the material.

Trimming pared 6 bases from V and 1 base from J, leaving 10 bases between. Germline V lookup: CDR1 MDHEN, CDR2 SYDVKM. This CDR3 contains 14 residues. Individuals in the exposed group had encountered a COVID-19 case within 2 weeks preceding study entry. As handled by the study authors: The authors estimated nucleated cell counts from reference gene primer amplification. Measured with immunoSEQ multiplex PCR; TCRdb has only the in-frame clones, and not every one. That table gives V, J and clone size, and the DNA gave D and trimming. The sample has 280,000 or so clones; around 92% are singletons. The rearrangement uses TRBV28 and TRBJ1-5; D is perhaps TRBD1 (6 bases). The source is a woman in her forties or fifties who had been exposed to COVID-19. The sequenced sample was PBMCs or T cells enriched from blood (not recorded which). The CDR3 DNA follows: TGTGCCAGCAGAGACCAGGGGAGCAATCAGCCCCAGCATTTT. Translated: CASRDQGSNQPQHF. Filled out from reference TRBV28 and TRBJ1-5, the complete variable domain reads DVKVTQSSRYLVKRTGEKVFLECVQDMDHENMFWYRQDPGLGLRLIYFSYDVKMKEKGDIPEGYSVSREKKERFSLILESASTNQTSMYLCASRDQGSNQPQHFGDGTRLSIL.